This TCR beta chain was found in a study of CD8 T cells in ankylosing spondylitis listed by TCRdb under 2017. Context from the whole study: To find TCR variants linked to disease, the study profiled T cell receptor beta repertoires in ankylosing spondylitis patients and healthy donors. In total, the full study cohort was made up of some 110 healthy donors and 25 ankylosing spondylitis patients. Peripheral blood was sampled, and synovial fluid was also collected from ankylosing spondylitis patients.

This clonotype came up many times. This clone's antigen is unknown. The sample holds no much larger clone one base away, and base qualities are not on file. Broader findings and caveats from the paper: The disease-linked clones were reported to be significantly enriched in matched synovial fluid samples from ankylosing spondylitis patients. Some motif variants were previously reported in synovial fluid and blood of reactive arthritis patients, suggesting common disease-initiation mechanisms. The disease-linked clones showed a CD8+ phenotype and occurred at relatively low frequencies in peripheral blood. A TCR beta motif made up of several highly homologous amino acid variants appeared to be characteristic of blood from ankylosing spondylitis patients.

The run used an Illumina HiSeq 2500. Quantitative 5'-RACE with molecular barcodes was the method used to prepare the TCR beta libraries. From the authors' description of their analysis: A new computational method, built on a probabilistic model of VDJ rearrangement, was used to identify disease-linked TCR variants. Clones were called with MiXCR by TCRdb after fastp trimmed the public reads at Q25, and only in-frame beta chains were retained. Each CDR3 protein gets just one entry, which takes the most common genes and DNA from the rows behind it. The V and J calls here are based on TCRdb, not the publication. In this sample the table shows hundreds of thousands of distinct CDR3 sequences, over 9.5% of which occur a single time. The ten largest make up roughly a fifth of the sample. Sequences SGHRS (CDR1) and YFSETQ (CDR2) are obtained from the germline V gene. The CDR3 sequence holds 14 residues, the cysteine and phenylalanine included. Only CDR3 DNA is held: 42 bases, read in frame from base 1. Relative to germline, V is 1 base shorter and J is 4 bases shorter, with 11 bases between their ends.

The sample comprised blood, either unsorted or a sorted T cell fraction (not recorded which). The receptor was isolated from a male donor with ankylosing spondylitis or in good health (not recorded which). The chain was built from TRBV5-1 and TRBJ1-1, with the D gene not confidently named. The DNA sequence is given as TGCGCCAGCAGCTTGCCGGGGATAAGCACTGAAGCTTTCTTT. Its product reads: CASSLPGISTEAFF.